This T cell receptor (beta chain) derives from a study of T cell responses to AZD1222 COVID-19 vaccine. CDR1 is SNHLY and CDR2 is FYNNEI in the germline V gene. The CDR3 spans 14 residues. V gave up 4 bases and J gave up 0 bases; unmatched junction bases: 2. Clones were read by immunoSEQ multiplex PCR, and TCRdb kept only the in-frame ones, dropping some. The top ten clones hold 2.2% of a sample with approximately 110,000 clones, just under 95% of them seen once. The source is an adult in good health. This sample comprised peripheral blood, obtained on day 0 of AZD1222 vaccination. This chain joins TRBV2 and TRBJ1-1; 7 nucleotides match TRBD1. The CDR3 DNA reads TGTGCCAGCAGTGCGGACAGGATGAACACTGAAGCTTTCTTT. Translation: CASSADRMNTEAFF.